This note documents a single TCR beta chain sequence. The germline V gene has CDR1 SGHVS and CDR2 FNYEAQ. Trimming pared 1 base from V and 0 bases from J, leaving 12 bases between. This CDR3 is 17 amino acids long. The data were produced by immunoSEQ multiplex PCR, yet TCRdb's version contains in-frame clones alone and is incomplete. The sample lists 75,000 to 100,000 clones; approximately 92% were seen once. The data were taken from a study of T cell changes during pregnancy in multiple sclerosis. The sequence came from a female donor with multiple sclerosis, enrolled in a pregnancy study. The chain joins TRBV7-6 to TRBJ2-2; a weak D match, TRBD2 (7 bases). The sample here was peripheral blood, taken after pregnancy. CDR3 amino acids: CASSLESGGANTGELFF. CDR3 nucleotide sequence: TGTGCCAGCAGCTTAGAGTCGGGGGGCGCGAACACCGGGGAGCTGTTTTTT.